Each of the 13 T cell receptor beta chains below was sequenced from the same sample in a study of T cell responses to AZD1222 COVID-19 vaccine. Clones were sequenced by immunoSEQ multiplex PCR, and TCRdb holds only the in-frame ones, with some missing. The sample shows about 88,000 clones, 90% of them seen only once. Sample: peripheral blood, taken 28 days after the second AZD1222 dose. Receptor source: an adult who received the AZD1222 COVID-19 vaccine.

In its sample, this clone was seen a few times. This chain connects TRBV28 to TRBJ1-2; D call uncertain. The germline V gene has CDR1 MDHEN and CDR2 SYDVKM. The V end lost 1 base, the J end lost 4 bases, and 13 bases lay between the germline ends. The CDR3 length is 15 residues. CDR3 bases: TGTGCCAGCAGTTTATCCCGGGGTGGAGCCTATGGCTACACCTTC. Its protein is CASSLSRGGAYGYTF.

The chain links TRBV15 to TRBJ1-5, with a weak D call TRBD1 (5 bases). This CDR3 has 15 amino acids. V was trimmed by 0 bases and J by 5 bases, leaving 11 bases between them. The germline V gene has CDR1 LNHNV and CDR2 YYDKDF (reference sequence). The CDR3, as DNA: TGTGCCACCAGCAGAGATACGGGACGAGATCAGCCCCAGCATTTT. This codes for CATSRDTGRDQPQHF.

Remarks on this clone: The junction and the germline gene differ at one end; a read error may be behind it. This chain links TRBV4-1 with TRBJ1-1; D gene unclear. The CDR3 has 15 amino acids. Germline CDR1 MGHRA, CDR2 YSYEKL. CDR3 sequence (DNA): TGCGCCAGCAGGCAAGAAGAACAATCCAACACTGAAGCTTTCTTT. Its protein product is CASRQEEQSNTEAFF.

The J gene is TRBJ1-1, the V gene TRBV5-1, with a tentative D call TRBD1 (5 bases). The CDR3 extends over 14 amino acids. Germline loops: CDR1 SGHRS, CDR2 YFSETQ. Trimming removed 2 bases from V and 4 bases from J, with 12 bases in between. The CDR3 nucleotides read TGCGCCAGCAGCTTAACAGGTGGGGTCACTGAAGCTTTCTTT. It encodes CASSLTGGVTEAFF.

The CDR3 sequence is CASSEWGGFNEKLFF. CDR3 in DNA: TGTGCCAGCAGTGAATGGGGGGGTTTTAATGAAAAACTGTTTTTT. This chain links TRBV25-1 with TRBJ1-4, with D possibly being TRBD1 (5 bases). Germline CDR1 and CDR2: MGHDK and SYGVNS. V dropped 1 base and J dropped 4 bases, with 10 bases sitting between them. The CDR3 extends over 15 amino acids.

The chain has TRBV29-1 and TRBJ2-7; D tentatively fits TRBD1 or TRBD2 (6 bases each). V lost 3 bases to trimming and J lost 7 bases, with 19 bases between them. The CDR3 is 14 amino acids. Germline V gives CDR1 SQVTM, CDR2 ANQGSEA. CDR3 region: CSVEGPTGGEEQYF. The CDR3 bases are TGCAGCGTTGAGGGTCCGACAGGCGGGGAGGAGCAGTACTTC.

This clone came up once. The chain joins TRBV6-5 to TRBJ2-7; perhaps D is TRBD1 or TRBD2 (5 bases each). CDR1 is MNHEY, CDR2 SVGAGI, per germline. CDR3 size: 14 residues. The germline V and J ends were trimmed by 6 bases and 3 bases, with 15 bases remaining between them. CDR3 loop: CASRAGAGFYEQYF. CDR3 bases: TGTGCCAGCAGGGCCGGGGCCGGTTTCTACGAGCAGTACTTC.

This sequence joins TRBV7-9 and TRBJ1-6; D gene unclear. With 1 base removed from V and 6 bases from J, the gap between germline ends came to 4 bases. Germline V CDR1 and CDR2: SEHNR, FQNEAQ (reference sequence). CDR3 length equals 13 residues. The CDR3 nucleotides are TGTGCCAGCAGCTTAGATACTAATTCACCCCTCCACTTT. Its protein is CASSLDTNSPLHF. The full variable domain, with the rest looked up from reference TRBV7-9 and TRBJ1-6, is DTGVSQNPRHKITKRGQNVTFRCDPISEHNRLYWYRQTLGQGPEFLTYFQNEAQLEKSRLLSDRFSAERPKGSFSTLEIQRTEQGDSAMYLCASSLDTNSPLHFGNGTRLTVT.

This clone was seen a few times. The chain employs TRBV7-9 and TRBJ1-5, with 8 positions matching TRBD1. Trimming cost V 1 base and J 3 bases; bases outside gene matches: 2. The germline V gene has CDR1 SEHNR and CDR2 FQNEAQ (reference sequence). CDR3 length equals 15 residues. The CDR3 sequence is CASSLGTGINQPQHF. The CDR3 DNA reads as TGTGCCAGCAGCTTAGGGACAGGGATCAATCAGCCCCAGCATTTT.

The chain employs TRBV28 and TRBJ1-2; 7 bases are shared with TRBD1. The junction had 9 bases not matched to a gene; V was cut back by 2 bases and J by 0 bases. Germline CDR1 MDHEN, CDR2 SYDVKM. CDR3 size: 17 residues. In DNA, the CDR3 is TGTGCCAGCAGTTTAGCGTACGGGACAGTTGCTAACTATGGCTACACCTTC. Its translation is CASSLAYGTVANYGYTF.

The V gene is TRBV13, the J gene TRBJ1-6; D is possibly TRBD1 (6 bases). This CDR3 has 16 residues. The germline CDR1 and CDR2 sequences are PRHDT and FYEKMQ (reference sequence). V shed 1 base and J shed 14 bases, with 21 bases lying between them. CDR3 region: CASSLAPGGPQGTLHF. DNA for the CDR3: TGTGCCAGCAGCTTAGCCCCGGGGGGCCCTCAAGGCACCCTCCACTTT.

J is TRBJ1-2 and V is TRBV18, with 11 nucleotides matching TRBD1. The CDR3 spans 18 residues. After removal of 0 bases from V and 0 bases from J, the junction contained 6 bases not matched to a gene. Germline CDR1 is KGHSH and CDR2 is LQKENI. This CDR3 is CASSPPGTGGQANYGYTF. The CDR3 DNA reads TGTGCCAGCTCACCACCGGGGACAGGGGGACAAGCTAACTATGGCTACACCTTC.

J is TRBJ2-7 and V is TRBV28; D ambiguous. CDR3 length: 12 amino acids. Germline V CDR1 and CDR2: MDHEN, SYDVKM. Trimming shortened V by 10 bases and J by 4 bases, and 14 bases separated the two germline ends. DNA for the CDR3: TGTGCCACCCATTTAACTCCGTACGAGCAGTACTTC. Translated: CATHLTPYEQYF.